This TCR beta chain was sequenced during a study of blood T cells in healthy people across ages. Study results and limitations: Long-lived donors exceeded aged donors in naive CD4+ cells and diversity.

Notes on this clonotype: Its antigen is undetermined.

A second PCR of 7 to 11 cycles used a sample-barcoded 5' primer and a J-beta primer mix. Via MiXCR, TCRdb re-called the 5' RACE reads, giving one row per CDR3 protein. Of about a million distinct CDR3 sequences in the sample, roughly 50% were seen once. Germline V gives CDR1 MNHNY, CDR2 SVGAGI (reference sequence). Trimming took 2 bases from V and 2 from J, leaving 13 bases between them. This CDR3 has 16 residues. The chain combines TRBV6-6 with TRBJ1-5, with D perhaps matching TRBD1 (5 bases). The sample consisted of blood. The TCR was taken from an older woman in good health. The CDR3 DNA reads TGTGCCAGCAGTTACGCCAGGGTCGTACGCAATCAGCCCCAGCATTTT. Translating it yields CASSYARVVRNQPQHF.